Listed here is a single T cell receptor (beta chain). Its specificity is not known. The record originates from a study of T cell responses to AZD1222 COVID-19 vaccine. Study-wide findings and caveats: An increase in Spike-specific TCR breadth and depth was observed after two AZD1222 doses. Donors, mostly white British, included more females; clonal diversity was possibly underestimated.

The method was immunoSEQ multiplex PCR; TCRdb's version includes in-frame clones alone and lacks a portion of them. The sample has tens of thousands of clones; 70% to 90% are singletons. The ends were cut back, 5 bases at V and 3 bases at J, with 8 bases in the middle. Germline CDR1 and CDR2: SGHTA and FQGTGA. The CDR3 is made up of 13 amino acids. The chain links TRBV7-3 to TRBJ2-1, with D perhaps TRBD1 (5 bases). The clonotype comes from an adult in good health. The sequenced sample was peripheral blood, obtained on day 0 of AZD1222 vaccination. The CDR3 DNA follows: TGTGCCAGCAGCCAGGACATCTACAATGAGCAGTTCTTC. Translated, it gives CASSQDIYNEQFF.